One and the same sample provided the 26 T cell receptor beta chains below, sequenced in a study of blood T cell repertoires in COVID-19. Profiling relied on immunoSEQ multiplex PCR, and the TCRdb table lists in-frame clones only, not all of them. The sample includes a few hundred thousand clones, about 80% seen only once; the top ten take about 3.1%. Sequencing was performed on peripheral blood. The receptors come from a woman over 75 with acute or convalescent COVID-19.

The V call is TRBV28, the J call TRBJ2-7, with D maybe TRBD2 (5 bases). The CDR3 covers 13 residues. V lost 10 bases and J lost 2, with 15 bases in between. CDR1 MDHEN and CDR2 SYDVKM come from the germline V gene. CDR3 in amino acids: CATGGLPPYEQYF. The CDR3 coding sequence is TGTGCCACCGGTGGACTCCCCCCCTACGAGCAGTACTTC.

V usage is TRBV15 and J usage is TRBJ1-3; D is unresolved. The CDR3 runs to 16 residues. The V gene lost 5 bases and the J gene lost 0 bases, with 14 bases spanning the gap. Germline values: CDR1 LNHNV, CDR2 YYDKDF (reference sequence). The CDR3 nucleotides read TGTGCCACCAGCCCAGAGGGCGCAGGCTCTGGAAACACCATATATTTT. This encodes CATSPEGAGSGNTIYF.

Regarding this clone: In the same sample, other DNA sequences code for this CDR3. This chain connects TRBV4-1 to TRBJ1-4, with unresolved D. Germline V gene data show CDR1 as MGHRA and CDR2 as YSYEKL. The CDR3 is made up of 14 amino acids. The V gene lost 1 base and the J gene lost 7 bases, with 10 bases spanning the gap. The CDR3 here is CASSQGGLGEKLFF. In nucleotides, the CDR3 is TGCGCCAGCAGCCAAGGAGGGCTGGGTGAAAAACTGTTTTTT.

The CDR3 nucleotides are TGTGCCAGCAGCTCGACTAGCGGGGTGAACACCGGGGAGCTGTTTTTT. It specifies CASSSTSGVNTGELFF. The rearrangement uses TRBV11-2 and TRBJ2-2; 11 bases match TRBD2. CDR1 and CDR2 (germline): SGHAT, FQNNGV. Germline trimming cut 4 bases from V and 1 base from J; bases unmatched to any gene: 2. The CDR3 has 16 residues.

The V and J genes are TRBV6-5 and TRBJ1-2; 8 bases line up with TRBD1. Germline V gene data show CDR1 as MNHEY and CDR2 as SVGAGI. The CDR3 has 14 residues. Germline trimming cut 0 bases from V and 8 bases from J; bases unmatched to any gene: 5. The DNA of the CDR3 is TGTGCCAGCAGTTACTCCCAGGGGGCCTGGGGCTACACCTTC. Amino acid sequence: CASSYSQGAWGYTF.

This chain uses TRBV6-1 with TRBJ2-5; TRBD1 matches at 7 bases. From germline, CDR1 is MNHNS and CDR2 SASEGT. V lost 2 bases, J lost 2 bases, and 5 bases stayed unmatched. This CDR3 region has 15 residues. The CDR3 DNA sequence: TGTGCCAGCAGTGAATGGGGACAGCAACAAGAGACCCAGTACTTC. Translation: CASSEWGQQQETQYF.

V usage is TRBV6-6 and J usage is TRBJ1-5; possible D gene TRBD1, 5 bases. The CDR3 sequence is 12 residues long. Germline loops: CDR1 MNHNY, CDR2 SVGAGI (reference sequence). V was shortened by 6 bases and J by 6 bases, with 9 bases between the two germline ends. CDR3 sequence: CASSVGGQPQHF. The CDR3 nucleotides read TGTGCCAGCAGCGTCGGGGGTCAGCCCCAGCATTTT.

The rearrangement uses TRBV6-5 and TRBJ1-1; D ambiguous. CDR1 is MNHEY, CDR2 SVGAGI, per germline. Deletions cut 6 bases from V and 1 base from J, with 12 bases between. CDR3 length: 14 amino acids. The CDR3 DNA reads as TGTGCCAGCAGCCCCGGGATCTCGAACACTGAAGCTTTCTTT. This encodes CASSPGISNTEAFF.

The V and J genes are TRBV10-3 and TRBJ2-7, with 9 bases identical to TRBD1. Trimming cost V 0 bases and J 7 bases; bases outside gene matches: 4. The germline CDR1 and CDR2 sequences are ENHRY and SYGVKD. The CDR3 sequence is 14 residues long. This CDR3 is CAISESTGGGEQYF. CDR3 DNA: TGTGCCATCAGTGAGTCGACAGGGGGTGGGGAGCAGTACTTC.

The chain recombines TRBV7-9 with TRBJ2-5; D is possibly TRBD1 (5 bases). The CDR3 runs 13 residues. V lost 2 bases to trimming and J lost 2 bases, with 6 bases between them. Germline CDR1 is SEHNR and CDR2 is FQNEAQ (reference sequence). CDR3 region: CASSLNRQETQYF. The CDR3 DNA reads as TGTGCCAGCAGCTTAAACAGGCAAGAGACCCAGTACTTC.

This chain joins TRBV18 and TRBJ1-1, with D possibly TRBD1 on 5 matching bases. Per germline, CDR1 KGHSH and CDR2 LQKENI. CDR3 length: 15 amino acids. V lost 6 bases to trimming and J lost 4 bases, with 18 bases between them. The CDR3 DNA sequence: TGTGCCAGCTCGCCAGGCGCAGGGTCGGGCACTGAAGCTTTCTTT. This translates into CASSPGAGSGTEAFF.

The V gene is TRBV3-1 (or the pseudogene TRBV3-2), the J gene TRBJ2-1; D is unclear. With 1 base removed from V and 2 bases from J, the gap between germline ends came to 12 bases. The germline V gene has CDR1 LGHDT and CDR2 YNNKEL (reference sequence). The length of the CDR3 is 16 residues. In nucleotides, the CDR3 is TGTGCCAGCAGCCAAGGGCTACTAACCACCTACAATGAGCAGTTCTTC. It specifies CASSQGLLTTYNEQFF.

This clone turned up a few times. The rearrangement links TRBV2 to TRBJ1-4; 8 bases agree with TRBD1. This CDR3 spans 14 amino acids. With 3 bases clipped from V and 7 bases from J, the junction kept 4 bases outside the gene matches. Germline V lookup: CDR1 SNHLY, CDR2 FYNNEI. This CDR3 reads CASSDRTGFEKLFF. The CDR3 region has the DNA TGTGCCAGCAGTGACAGGACAGGGTTTGAAAAACTGTTTTTT.

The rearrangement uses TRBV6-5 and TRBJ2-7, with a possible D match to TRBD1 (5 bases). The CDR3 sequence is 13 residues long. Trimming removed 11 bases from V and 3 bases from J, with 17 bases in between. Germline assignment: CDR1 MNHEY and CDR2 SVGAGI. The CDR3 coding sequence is TGTGCCGCCCAATCGGGCAGGGACTACGAGCAGTACTTC. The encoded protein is CAAQSGRDYEQYF.

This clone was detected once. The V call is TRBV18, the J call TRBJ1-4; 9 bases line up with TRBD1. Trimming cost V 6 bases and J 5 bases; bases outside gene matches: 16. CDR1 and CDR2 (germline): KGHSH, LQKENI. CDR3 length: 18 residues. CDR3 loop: CASSLNTGGAGQNEKLFF. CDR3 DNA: TGTGCCAGCTCGCTCAATACAGGGGGCGCCGGACAGAATGAAAAACTGTTTTTT.

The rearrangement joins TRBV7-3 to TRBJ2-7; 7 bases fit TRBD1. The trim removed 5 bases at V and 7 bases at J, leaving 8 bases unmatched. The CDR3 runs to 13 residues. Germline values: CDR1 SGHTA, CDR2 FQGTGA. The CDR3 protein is CASSRDSQGEQYF. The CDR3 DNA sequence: TGTGCCAGCAGCCGGGACAGCCAGGGGGAGCAGTACTTC. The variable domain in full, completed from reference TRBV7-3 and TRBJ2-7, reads GAGVSQTPSNKVTEKGKYVELRCDPISGHTALYWYRQSLGQGPEFLIYFQGTGAADDSGLPNDRFFAVRPEGSVSTLKIQRTERGDSAVYLCASSRDSQGEQYFGPGTRLTVT.

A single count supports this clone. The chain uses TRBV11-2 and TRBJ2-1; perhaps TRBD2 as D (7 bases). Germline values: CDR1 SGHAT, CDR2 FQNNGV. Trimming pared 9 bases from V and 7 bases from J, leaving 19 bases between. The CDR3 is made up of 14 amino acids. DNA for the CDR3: TGTGCCAGTACCCGGGGGGCGGGGCGGAATGAGCAGTTCTTC. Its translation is CASTRGAGRNEQFF.

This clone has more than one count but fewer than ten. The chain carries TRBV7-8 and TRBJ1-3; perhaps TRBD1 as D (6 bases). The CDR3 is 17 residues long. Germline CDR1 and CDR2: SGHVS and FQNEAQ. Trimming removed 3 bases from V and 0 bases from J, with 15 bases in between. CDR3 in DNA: TGTGCCAGCAGCTTCTTTGTTGGCAGGGGCTCTGGAAACACCATATATTTT. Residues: CASSFFVGRGSGNTIYF.

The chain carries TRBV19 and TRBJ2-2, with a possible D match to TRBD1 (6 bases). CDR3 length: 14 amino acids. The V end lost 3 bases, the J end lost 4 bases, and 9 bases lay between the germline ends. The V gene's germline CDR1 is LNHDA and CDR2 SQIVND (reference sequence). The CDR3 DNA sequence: TGTGCCAGTAGTATGGACAGCTTCACCGGGGAGCTGTTTTTT. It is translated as CASSMDSFTGELFF.

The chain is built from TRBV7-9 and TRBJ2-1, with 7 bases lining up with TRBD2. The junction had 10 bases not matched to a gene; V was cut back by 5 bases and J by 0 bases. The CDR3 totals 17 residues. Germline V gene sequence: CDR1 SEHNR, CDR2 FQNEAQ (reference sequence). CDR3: CASSPHRDYSSYNEQFF. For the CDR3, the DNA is TGTGCCAGCAGCCCCCACCGGGACTATAGCTCCTACAATGAGCAGTTCTTC.

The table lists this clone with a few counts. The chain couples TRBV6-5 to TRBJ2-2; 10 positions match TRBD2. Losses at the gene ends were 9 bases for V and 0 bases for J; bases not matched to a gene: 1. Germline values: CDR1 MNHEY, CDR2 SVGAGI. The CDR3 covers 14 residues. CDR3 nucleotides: TGTGCCAGTACTAGCGGGGCGAACACCGGGGAGCTGTTTTTT. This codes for CASTSGANTGELFF.

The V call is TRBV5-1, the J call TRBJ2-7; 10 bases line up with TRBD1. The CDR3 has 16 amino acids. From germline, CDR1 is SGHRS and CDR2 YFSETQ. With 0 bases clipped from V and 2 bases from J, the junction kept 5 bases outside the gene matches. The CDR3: CASSLAGTGVPYEQYF. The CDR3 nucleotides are TGCGCCAGCAGCTTGGCCGGGACAGGGGTACCCTACGAGCAGTACTTC.

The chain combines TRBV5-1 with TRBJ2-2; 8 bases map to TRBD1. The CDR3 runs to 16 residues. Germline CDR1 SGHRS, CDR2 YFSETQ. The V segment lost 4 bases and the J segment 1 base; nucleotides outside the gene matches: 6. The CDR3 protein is CASSVSGGLNTGELFF. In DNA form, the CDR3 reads TGCGCCAGCAGCGTATCAGGGGGCTTGAACACCGGGGAGCTGTTTTTT.

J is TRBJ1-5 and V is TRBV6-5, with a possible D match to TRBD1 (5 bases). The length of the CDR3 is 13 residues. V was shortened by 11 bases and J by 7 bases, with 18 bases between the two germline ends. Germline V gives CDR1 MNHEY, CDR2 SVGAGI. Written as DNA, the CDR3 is TGTGCCGCAGGGAGGAATCAAGGGCAGCCCCAGCATTTT. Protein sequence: CAAGRNQGQPQHF.

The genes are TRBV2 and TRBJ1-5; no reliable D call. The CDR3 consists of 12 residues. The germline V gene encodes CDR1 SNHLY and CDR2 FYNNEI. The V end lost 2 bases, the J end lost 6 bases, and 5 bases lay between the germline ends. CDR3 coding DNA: TGTGCCAGCAGTGAATTCGGTCAGCCCCAGCATTTT. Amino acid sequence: CASSEFGQPQHF.

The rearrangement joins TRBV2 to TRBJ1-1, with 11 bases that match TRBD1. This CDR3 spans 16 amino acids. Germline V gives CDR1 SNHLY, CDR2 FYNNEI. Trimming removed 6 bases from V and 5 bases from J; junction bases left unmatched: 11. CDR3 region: CASSRTGGGVRTEAFF. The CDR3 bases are TGTGCCAGCAGCCGGACAGGGGGCGGGGTAAGGACTGAAGCTTTCTTT.